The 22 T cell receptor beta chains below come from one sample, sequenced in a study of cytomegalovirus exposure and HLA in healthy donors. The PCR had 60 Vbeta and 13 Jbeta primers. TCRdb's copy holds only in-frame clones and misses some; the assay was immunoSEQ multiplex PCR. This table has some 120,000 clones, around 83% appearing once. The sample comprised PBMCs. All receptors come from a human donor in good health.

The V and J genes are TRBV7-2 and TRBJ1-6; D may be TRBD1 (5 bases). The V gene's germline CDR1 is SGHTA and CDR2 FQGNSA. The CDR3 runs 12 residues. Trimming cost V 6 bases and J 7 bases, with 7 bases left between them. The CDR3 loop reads CASRTGNSPLHF. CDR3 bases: TGTGCCAGCAGAACAGGAAATTCACCCCTCCACTTT.

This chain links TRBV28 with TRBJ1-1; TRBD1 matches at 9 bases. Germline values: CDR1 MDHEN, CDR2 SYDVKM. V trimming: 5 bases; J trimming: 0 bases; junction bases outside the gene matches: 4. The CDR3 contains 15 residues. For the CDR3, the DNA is TGTGCCAGCAGTAGTACAGGGGGCATGAACACTGAAGCTTTCTTT. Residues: CASSSTGGMNTEAFF.

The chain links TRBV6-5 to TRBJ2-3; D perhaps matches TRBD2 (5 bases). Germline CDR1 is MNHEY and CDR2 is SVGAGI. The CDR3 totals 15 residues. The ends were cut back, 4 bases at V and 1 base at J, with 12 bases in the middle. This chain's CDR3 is CASSSLAVGTDTQYF. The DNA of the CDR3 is TGTGCCAGCAGTTCTCTAGCTGTCGGCACAGATACGCAGTATTTT.

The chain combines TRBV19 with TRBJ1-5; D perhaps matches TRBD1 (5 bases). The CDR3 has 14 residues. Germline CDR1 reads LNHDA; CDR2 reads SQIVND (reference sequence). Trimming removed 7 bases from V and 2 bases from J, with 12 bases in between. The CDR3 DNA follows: TGTGCCAGTACAGGGCAGTGGGGCAATCAGCCCCAGCATTTT. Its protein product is CASTGQWGNQPQHF.

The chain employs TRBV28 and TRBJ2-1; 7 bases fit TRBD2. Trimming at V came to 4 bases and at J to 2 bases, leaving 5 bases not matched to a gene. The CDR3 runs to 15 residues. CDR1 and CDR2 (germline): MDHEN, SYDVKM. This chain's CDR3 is CASSSPAGTYNEQFF. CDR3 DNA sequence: TGTGCCAGCAGTTCCCCAGCGGGGACCTACAATGAGCAGTTCTTC.

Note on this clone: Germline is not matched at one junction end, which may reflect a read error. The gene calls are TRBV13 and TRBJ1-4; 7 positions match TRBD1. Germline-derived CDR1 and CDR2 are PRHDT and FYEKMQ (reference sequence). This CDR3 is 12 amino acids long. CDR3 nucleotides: TGTGCCAGCAGCTATCAGGGGGAGGCCTTAACTTTT. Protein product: CASSYQGEALTF.

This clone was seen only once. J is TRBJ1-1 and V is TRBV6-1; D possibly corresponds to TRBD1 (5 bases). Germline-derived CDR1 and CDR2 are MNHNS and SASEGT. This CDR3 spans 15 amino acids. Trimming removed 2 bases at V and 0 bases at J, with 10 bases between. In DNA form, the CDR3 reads TGTGCCAGCAGTGAAAGCACGACAGTGAACACTGAAGCTTTCTTT. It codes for CASSESTTVNTEAFF.

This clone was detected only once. The CDR3 sequence: CASSQSDAEAFF. DNA of the CDR3: TGCGCCAGCAGCCAGAGCGACGCTGAAGCTTTCTTT. The chain links TRBV4-1 to TRBJ1-1; D is uncertain. The V and J ends lost 3 bases and 6 bases respectively, with 8 bases between them. The CDR3 totals 12 residues. Germline V gene sequence: CDR1 MGHRA, CDR2 YSYEKL.

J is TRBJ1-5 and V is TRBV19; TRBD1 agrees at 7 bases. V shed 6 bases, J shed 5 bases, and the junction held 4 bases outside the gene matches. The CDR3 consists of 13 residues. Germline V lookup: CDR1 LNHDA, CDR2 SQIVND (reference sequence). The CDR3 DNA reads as TGTGCCAGTAGAGACAGGGATTATCAGCCCCAGCATTTT. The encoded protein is CASRDRDYQPQHF.

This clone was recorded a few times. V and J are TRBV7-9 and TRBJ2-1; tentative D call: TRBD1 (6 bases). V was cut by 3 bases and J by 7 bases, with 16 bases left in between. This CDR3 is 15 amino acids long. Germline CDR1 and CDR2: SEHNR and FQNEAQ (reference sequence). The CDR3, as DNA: TGTGCCAGCAGCTTGAGGACAGACTTAGGGAATGAGCAGTTCTTC. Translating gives CASSLRTDLGNEQFF.

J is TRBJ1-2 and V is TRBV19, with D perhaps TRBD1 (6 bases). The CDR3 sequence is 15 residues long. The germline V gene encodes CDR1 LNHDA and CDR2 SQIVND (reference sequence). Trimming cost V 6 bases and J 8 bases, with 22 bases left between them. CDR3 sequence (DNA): TGTGCCAGTAGCAAACTTATTGGGGGGGCAGAAGGCTACACCTTC. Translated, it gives CASSKLIGGAEGYTF.

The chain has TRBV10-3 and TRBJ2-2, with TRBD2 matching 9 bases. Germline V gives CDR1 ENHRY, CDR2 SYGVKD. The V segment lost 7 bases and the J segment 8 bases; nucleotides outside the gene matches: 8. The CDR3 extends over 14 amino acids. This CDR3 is CAITSGEGRGELFF. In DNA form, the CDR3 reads TGTGCCATCACTAGCGGGGAAGGACGAGGGGAGCTGTTTTTT.

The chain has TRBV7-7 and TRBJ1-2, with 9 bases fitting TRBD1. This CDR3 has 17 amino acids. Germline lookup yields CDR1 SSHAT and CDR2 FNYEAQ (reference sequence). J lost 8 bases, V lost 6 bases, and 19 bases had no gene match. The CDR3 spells CASSGLTGGRRSGGYTF. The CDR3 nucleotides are TGTGCCAGCAGTGGACTGACAGGGGGAAGGAGATCAGGCGGCTACACCTTC.

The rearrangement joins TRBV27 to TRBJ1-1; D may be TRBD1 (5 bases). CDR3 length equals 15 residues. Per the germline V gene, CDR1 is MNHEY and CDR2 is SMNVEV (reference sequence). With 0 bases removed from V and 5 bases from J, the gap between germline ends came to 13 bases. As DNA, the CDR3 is TGTGCCAGCAGTTTATCGAAGGTCTCAGGGACTGAAGCTTTCTTT. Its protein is CASSLSKVSGTEAFF.

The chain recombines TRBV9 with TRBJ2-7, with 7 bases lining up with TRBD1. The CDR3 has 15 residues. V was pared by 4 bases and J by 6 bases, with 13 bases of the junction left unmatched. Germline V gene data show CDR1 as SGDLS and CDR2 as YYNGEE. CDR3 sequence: CASSTPGTVRSEQYF. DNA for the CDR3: TGTGCCAGCAGCACTCCCGGGACAGTACGGTCCGAGCAGTACTTC. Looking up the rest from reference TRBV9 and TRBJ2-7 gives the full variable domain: DSGVTQTPKHLITATGQRVTLRCSPRSGDLSVYWYQQSLDQGLQFLIQYYNGEERAKGNILERFSAQQFPDLHSELNLSSLELGDSALYFCASSTPGTVRSEQYFGPGTRLTVT.

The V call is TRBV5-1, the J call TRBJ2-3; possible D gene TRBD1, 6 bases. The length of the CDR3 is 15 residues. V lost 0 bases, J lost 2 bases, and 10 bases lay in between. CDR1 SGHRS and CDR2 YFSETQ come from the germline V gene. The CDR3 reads CASSLAGQPTDTQYF. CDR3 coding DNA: TGCGCCAGCAGCTTGGCAGGACAGCCCACAGATACGCAGTATTTT.

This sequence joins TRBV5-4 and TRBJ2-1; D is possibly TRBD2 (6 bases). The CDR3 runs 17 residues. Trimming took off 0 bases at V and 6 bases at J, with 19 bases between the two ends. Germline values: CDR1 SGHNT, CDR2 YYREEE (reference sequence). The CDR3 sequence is CASSLALTSFGGNEQFF. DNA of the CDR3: TGTGCCAGCAGCTTGGCCCTAACTAGCTTTGGGGGCAATGAGCAGTTCTTC.

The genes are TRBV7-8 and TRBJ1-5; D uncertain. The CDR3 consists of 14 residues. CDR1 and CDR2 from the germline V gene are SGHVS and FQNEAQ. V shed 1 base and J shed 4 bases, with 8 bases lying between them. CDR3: CASSLGSGNQPQHF. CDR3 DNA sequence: TGTGCCAGCAGCTTAGGTTCAGGTAATCAGCCCCAGCATTTT.

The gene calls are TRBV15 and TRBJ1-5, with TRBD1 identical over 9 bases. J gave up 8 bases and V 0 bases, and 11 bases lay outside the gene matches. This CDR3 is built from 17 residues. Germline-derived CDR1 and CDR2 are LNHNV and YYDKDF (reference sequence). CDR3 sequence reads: CATSRDPPDRGGKPQHF. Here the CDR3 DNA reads TGTGCCACCAGCAGAGATCCTCCGGACAGGGGAGGCAAGCCCCAGCATTTT. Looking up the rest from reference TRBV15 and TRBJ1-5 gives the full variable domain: DAMVIQNPRYQVTQFGKPVTLSCSQTLNHNVMYWYQQKSSQAPKLLFHYYDKDFNNEADTPDNFQSRRPNTSFCFLDIRSPGLGDTAMYLCATSRDPPDRGGKPQHFGDGTRLSIL.

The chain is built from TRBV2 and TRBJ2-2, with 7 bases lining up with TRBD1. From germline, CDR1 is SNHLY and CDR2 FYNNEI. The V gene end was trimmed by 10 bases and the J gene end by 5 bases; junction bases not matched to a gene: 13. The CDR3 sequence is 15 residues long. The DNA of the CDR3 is TGTGCCATGCTAACAGGGGCATTGAATACCGGGGAGCTGTTTTTT. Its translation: CAMLTGALNTGELFF.

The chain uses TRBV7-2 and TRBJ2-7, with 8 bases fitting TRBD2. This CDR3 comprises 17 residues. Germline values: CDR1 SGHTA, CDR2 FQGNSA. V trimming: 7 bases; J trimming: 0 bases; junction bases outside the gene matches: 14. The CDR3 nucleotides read TGTGCCAGCACCCCTCTAGGGCGGGGGGCTCGCTCCTACGAGCAGTACTTC. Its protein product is CASTPLGRGARSYEQYF.

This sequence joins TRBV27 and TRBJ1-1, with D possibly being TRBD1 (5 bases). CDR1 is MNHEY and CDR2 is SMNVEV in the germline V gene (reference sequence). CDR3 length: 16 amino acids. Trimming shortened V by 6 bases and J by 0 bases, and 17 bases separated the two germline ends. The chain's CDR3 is CASRPEGVAMNTEAFF. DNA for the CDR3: TGTGCCAGCAGGCCGGAAGGGGTGGCGATGAACACTGAAGCTTTCTTT.